Below are 15 T cell receptor beta chains sequenced from a single sample in a study of regulatory T cells in long-lasting Graves disease. Construction of the TCR beta libraries employed iRepertoire HTBI primers in conjunction with Arm-PCR of CDR3 regions. MiXCR was run by TCRdb on the multiplex PCR reads, yielding one entry per CDR3 protein. The data contain roughly 560,000 distinct CDR3 sequences, about 11% of them seen just once; the ten biggest clones take up over 7%. Time point here: newly diagnosed GD, antithyroid drugs for less than 3 months. PBMC-extracted RNA yielded the TCR library. In addition, the sample was reused for a study of T cells in Graves' hyperthyroidism and ophthalmopathy.

Specimen: peripheral blood mononuclear cells (PBMCs), collected at new diagnosis, from a patient treated with antithyroid drugs. The receptors were gathered from a woman aged 25 to 39 with Graves disease.

This clonotype was seen many times. The J gene is TRBJ2-2, the V gene TRBV4-1, with TRBD2 identical over 8 bases. CDR1 and CDR2 from the germline V gene are MGHRA and YSYEKL. This CDR3 spans 16 amino acids. The V segment lost 7 bases and the J segment 2 bases; nucleotides outside the gene matches: 9. For the CDR3, the DNA is TGCGCCAGCACCCCGAGCGGGGGCCGAAACACCGGGGAGCTGTTTTTT. It encodes CASTPSGGRNTGELFF.

This clonotype was observed many times. The CDR3: CASFIRPSRLKNTEAFF. CDR3 coding DNA: TGTGCCAGCTTCATCAGACCCAGCAGGCTAAAAAACACTGAAGCTTTCTTT. This chain uses TRBV2 with TRBJ1-1; D gene ambiguous. Trimming pared 8 bases from V and 2 bases from J, leaving 24 bases between. CDR1 is SNHLY and CDR2 is FYNNEI in the germline V gene. The length of the CDR3 is 17 residues.

This chain links TRBV5-1 with TRBJ2-2; no firm D call. Germline values: CDR1 SGHRS, CDR2 YFSETQ. There are 14 residues in the CDR3. Trimming left V 4 bases short and J 2 bases short, with 9 bases between. The CDR3 protein is CASSLRHNTGELFF. The CDR3 coding sequence is TGCGCCAGCAGCCTGCGACACAACACCGGGGAGCTGTTTTTT.

This clonotype turned up a few times. The chain employs TRBV19 and TRBJ2-2, with D tentatively TRBD2 (7 bases). CDR1 and CDR2 (germline): LNHDA, SQIVND (reference sequence). CDR3 length: 15 residues. The ends were cut back, 9 bases at V and 2 bases at J, with 16 bases in the middle. CDR3 DNA: TGTGCCAGCGGGACATGGGGGGGCAACACCGGGGAGCTGTTTTTT. Amino acids: CASGTWGGNTGELFF.

This clonotype showed up many times. The rearrangement uses TRBV5-1 and TRBJ2-3; perhaps TRBD1 as D (5 bases). Trimming took 2 bases from V and 1 from J, leaving 8 bases between them. The germline gives CDR1 SGHRS, CDR2 YFSETQ. The CDR3 covers 14 residues. The CDR3 loop is CASSFTGRTDTQYF. CDR3 coding DNA: TGCGCCAGCAGCTTCACAGGTCGCACAGATACGCAGTATTTT.

This clonotype has only a few counts. The chain joins TRBV7-9 to TRBJ2-3, with 8 bases aligning to TRBD2. Germline V gene lookup returns CDR1 SEHNR and CDR2 FQNEAQ (reference sequence). The CDR3 has 16 amino acids. The ends lost 1 base at V and 2 bases at J; junction bases unmatched: 5. The CDR3 nucleotides are TGTGCCAGCAGCTTAGTCACTAGCGGAGTCACAGATACGCAGTATTTT. Amino acids: CASSLVTSGVTDTQYF.

This clonotype was seen many times. This chain uses TRBV2 with TRBJ1-1; D unresolved. Germline loops: CDR1 SNHLY, CDR2 FYNNEI. The length of the CDR3 is 13 residues. V gave up 6 bases and J gave up 0 bases, with 8 bases separating them. This CDR3 is CASRIRMNTEAFF. CDR3 in DNA: TGTGCCAGCAGAATTCGGATGAACACTGAAGCTTTCTTT.

The chain is built from TRBV12-3 or TRBV12-4 and TRBJ2-3; possible D gene TRBD2, 5 bases. The CDR3 contains 12 residues. Trimming shortened V by 5 bases and J by 8 bases, and 11 bases separated the two germline ends. The CDR3 sequence is CASSPIRGTQYF. As DNA, the CDR3 is TGTGCCAGCAGTCCCATTCGGGGTACGCAGTATTTT.

This clonotype occurred many times. The chain has TRBV12-3 or TRBV12-4 and TRBJ2-5, with 11 bases identical to TRBD2. With 5 bases clipped from V and 4 bases from J, the junction kept 3 bases outside the gene matches. This CDR3 has 14 amino acids. The CDR3 bases are TGTGCCAGCAGTCCCCTAGCGGGAGGAGAGACCCAGTACTTC. Translation gives CASSPLAGGETQYF.

This clonotype was recorded many times. V usage is TRBV30 and J usage is TRBJ1-1, with D possibly matching TRBD1 (5 bases). The CDR3 runs to 14 residues. The V gene's germline CDR1 is GTSNPN and CDR2 SVGIG (reference sequence). Deletions cut 3 bases from V and 6 bases from J, with 17 bases between. The CDR3 sequence: CAWRGGLGAAEAFF. The CDR3 nucleotides read TGTGCCTGGAGGGGGGGGTTAGGGGCCGCTGAAGCTTTCTTT.

This clonotype was counted many times. The chain has TRBV7-2 and TRBJ1-1, with D perhaps TRBD1 (5 bases). The CDR3 runs to 14 residues. Trimming stripped 4 bases from V and 6 bases from J, with 15 bases between. Germline values: CDR1 SGHTA, CDR2 FQGNSA. The CDR3 is CASSSGLGTAEAFF. DNA for the CDR3: TGTGCCAGCAGCTCGGGCCTGGGGACGGCTGAAGCTTTCTTT.

This clonotype was detected ten times or more. The V call is TRBV19, the J call TRBJ1-1; 8 bases line up with TRBD1. Germline CDR1 LNHDA, CDR2 SQIVND (reference sequence). This CDR3 comprises 14 residues. The V and J ends lost 5 bases and 7 bases, in that order; junction bases with no gene match: 9. DNA of the CDR3: TGTGCCAGTAGTGGGGACAGGAGAAAATTTGAAGCTTTCTTT. It translates to CASSGDRRKFEAFF. The full variable domain, with the rest looked up from reference TRBV19 and TRBJ1-1, is DGGITQSPKYLFRKEGQNVTLSCEQNLNHDAMYWYRQDPGQGLRLIYYSQIVNDFQKGDIAEGYSVSREKKESFPLTVTSAQKNPTAFYLCASSGDRRKFEAFFGQGTRLTVV.

This clonotype has a count of ten or more. This chain uses TRBV6-1 with TRBJ2-1, with a weak D call TRBD2 (7 bases). Germline V gene lookup returns CDR1 MNHNS and CDR2 SASEGT. Deletions cut 6 bases from V and 5 bases from J, with 14 bases between. The CDR3 is 14 residues long. The CDR3 here is CASRPGGGNNEQFF. The CDR3 DNA reads TGTGCCAGCAGGCCTGGGGGGGGCAACAATGAGCAGTTCTTC.

This clonotype was counted only a few times. The chain has TRBV20-1 and TRBJ1-4; 8 positions agree with TRBD1. V lost 3 bases and J lost 7; bases outside the gene matches: 7. The CDR3 loop spans 14 amino acids. Germline V gene sequence: CDR1 DFQATT, CDR2 SNEGSKA (reference sequence). CDR3 in DNA: TGCAGTGCTAGCGGGAATGGACAGGGTGAAAAACTGTTTTTT. This gives the protein CSASGNGQGEKLFF.

This clonotype has more than one count but fewer than ten. The rearrangement links TRBV9 to TRBJ1-2; D may be TRBD1 (6 bases). This CDR3 region has 14 residues. Per the germline V gene, CDR1 is SGDLS and CDR2 is YYNGEE. V lost 9 bases to trimming and J lost 8 bases, with 23 bases between them. CDR3 sequence (DNA): TGTGCCACCAAGCCAATACAGGGATTAATCGGCTACACCTTC. Translated: CATKPIQGLIGYTF.